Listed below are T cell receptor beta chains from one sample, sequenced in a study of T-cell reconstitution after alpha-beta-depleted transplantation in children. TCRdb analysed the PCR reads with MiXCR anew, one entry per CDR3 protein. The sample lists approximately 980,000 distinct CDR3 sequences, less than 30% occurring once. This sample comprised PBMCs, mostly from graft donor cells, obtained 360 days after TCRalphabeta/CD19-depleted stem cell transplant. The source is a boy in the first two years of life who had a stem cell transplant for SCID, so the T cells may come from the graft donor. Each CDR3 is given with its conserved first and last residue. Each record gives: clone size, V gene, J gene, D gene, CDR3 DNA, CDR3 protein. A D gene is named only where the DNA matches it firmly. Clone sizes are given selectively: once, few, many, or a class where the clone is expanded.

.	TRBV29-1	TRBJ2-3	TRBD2	TGCAGCGTAGAGGGCCTGCGGGGGTTGGGCACAGATACGCAGTATTTT	CSVEGLRGLGTDTQYF
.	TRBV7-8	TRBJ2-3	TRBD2	TGTGCCAGCAGCTTATGGACTAGCGGGGTCGATACGCAGTATTTT	CASSLWTSGVDTQYF
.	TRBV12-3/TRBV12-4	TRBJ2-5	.	TGTGCCAGCAGTTTACAGATGGGACACTTCCAAGAGACCCAGTACTTC	CASSLQMGHFQETQYF
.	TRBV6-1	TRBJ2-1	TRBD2	TGTGCCAGCAGTGCCCACACCCTAGCGGGGGGTACGGACAATGAGCAGTTCTTC	CASSAHTLAGGTDNEQFF
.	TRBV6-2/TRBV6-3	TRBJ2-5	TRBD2	TGTGCCAGCAGTTCTGGCGGGGGTCTCGGAGAGACCCAGTACTTC	CASSSGGGLGETQYF
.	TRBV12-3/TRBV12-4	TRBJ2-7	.	TGTGCCAGCGGATTCAGGGTAGGCTACGAGCAGTACTTC	CASGFRVGYEQYF
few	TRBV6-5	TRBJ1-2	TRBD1	TGTGCCAGCAGTTCCGCTATTAAACAGGGGAGGAACGGCTACACCTTC	CASSSAIKQGRNGYTF
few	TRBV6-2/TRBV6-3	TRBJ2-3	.	TGTGCCAGCAGTTATCAGAGCTCTAGCACAGATACGCAGTATTTT	CASSYQSSSTDTQYF
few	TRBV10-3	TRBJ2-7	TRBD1	TGTGCCACCGAGGGACAGGGTACCTACGAGCAGTACTTC	CATEGQGTYEQYF
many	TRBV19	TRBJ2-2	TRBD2	TGTGCCAGTAGTATAAGTAGCGGGGGCCCCCGTGGGGAGCTGTTTTTT	CASSISSGGPRGELFF
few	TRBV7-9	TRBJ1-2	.	TGTGCCATTGGGGGGTTGAACTATGGCTACACCTTC	CAIGGLNYGYTF
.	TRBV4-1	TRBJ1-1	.	TGCGCCAGCAGCCAAGATCATTGGGGGAGAGGCACTGAAGCTTTCTTT	CASSQDHWGRGTEAFF
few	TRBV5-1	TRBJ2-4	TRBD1	TGCGCCAGCAGCCCGAGGACAGGCGACGGGAAAAACATTCAGTACTTC	CASSPRTGDGKNIQYF
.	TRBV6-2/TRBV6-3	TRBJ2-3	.	TGTGCCAGCAGTTACCTCACAGATACGCAGTATTTT	CASSYLTDTQYF
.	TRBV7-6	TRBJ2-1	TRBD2	TGTGCCAGCAGCCCTCATTTAGCGGGGGGGGCTTACAATGAGCAGTTCTTC	CASSPHLAGGAYNEQFF
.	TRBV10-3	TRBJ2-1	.	TGTGCCATCAGTCGGGACTACAATGAGCAGTTCTTC	CAISRDYNEQFF
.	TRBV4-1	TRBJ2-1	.	TGCGCCAGCAGCCAAGGGAATCCGGGGGGCTTCTACAATGAGCAGTTCTTC	CASSQGNPGGFYNEQFF
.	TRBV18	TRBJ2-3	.	TGTGCCAGCTCACCATTTGCAGGCACAGATACGCAGTATTTT	CASSPFAGTDTQYF
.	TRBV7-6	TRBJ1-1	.	TGTGCCAGCAGCGTCGCCGCGGGAAAAGGCAACACTGAAGCTTTCTTT	CASSVAAGKGNTEAFF
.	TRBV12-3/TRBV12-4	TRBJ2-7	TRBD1	TGTGCCAGCAGTGATACGGACAGGGTCGACGAGCAGTACTTC	CASSDTDRVDEQYF
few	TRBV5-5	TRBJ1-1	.	TGTGCCAGCAGCCCCCTCACAGCCGGAACTGAAGCTTTCTTT	CASSPLTAGTEAFF
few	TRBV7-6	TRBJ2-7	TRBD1	TGTGCCAGCAGTCCCCTGACAGGGACCTACGAGCAGTACTTC	CASSPLTGTYEQYF
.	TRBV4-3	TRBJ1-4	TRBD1	TGCGCCAGCAGCCAAGATCAGGGACAGGGCGGTGAAAAACTGTTTTTT	CASSQDQGQGGEKLFF
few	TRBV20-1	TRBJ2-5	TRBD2	TGCAGTGCTATGACACCCTGGACTAGCGGGGACCAAGAGACCCAGTACTTC	CSAMTPWTSGDQETQYF
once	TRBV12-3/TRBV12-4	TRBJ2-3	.	TGTGCCAGCAGTTTCGAAACCGTCCTGGGGCTAACAGATACGCAGTATTTT	CASSFETVLGLTDTQYF
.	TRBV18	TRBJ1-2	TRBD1	TGTGCCAGCTCACCAGGACAGGGCGCCTCTAACTATGGCTACACCTTC	CASSPGQGASNYGYTF
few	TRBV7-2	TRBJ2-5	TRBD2	TGTGCCAGCAGTTATAGTCCACTAGCGGGCCCGGAGACCCAGTACTTC	CASSYSPLAGPETQYF
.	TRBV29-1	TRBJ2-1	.	TGCAGCGTTTTGGCAGCCTACAATGAGCAGTTCTTC	CSVLAAYNEQFF
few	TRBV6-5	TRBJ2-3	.	TGTGCCAGCAGTTACAACTCGGCAGGGGCTGGAGATACGCAGTATTTT	CASSYNSAGAGDTQYF
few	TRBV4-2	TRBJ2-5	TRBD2	TGTGCCAGCAGCCAAGACCCGCGGGGGGCCTTGAAAGAGACCCAGTACTTC	CASSQDPRGALKETQYF
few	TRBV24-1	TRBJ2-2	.	TGTGCCACCAGTGAGCAGGGGAACGGGGAGCTGTTTTTT	CATSEQGNGELFF
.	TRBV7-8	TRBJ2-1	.	TGTGCCAGCAGCTGGCATGACCCGGCCCCCTACAATGAGCAGTTCTTC	CASSWHDPAPYNEQFF
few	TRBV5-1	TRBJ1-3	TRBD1	TGCGCCAGCAGCGACGGGACAGCGAGGGGTAACACCATATATTTT	CASSDGTARGNTIYF
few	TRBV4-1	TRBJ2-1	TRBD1	TGCGCCAGCAGCCCCACAGGGGGCGGGGGTGTCTACAATGAGCAGTTCTTC	CASSPTGGGGVYNEQFF
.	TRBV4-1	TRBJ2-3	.	TGCGCCAGCAGCCAAGATTACGGGAGCGCCTCGTGGACAGATACGCAGTATTTT	CASSQDYGSASWTDTQYF
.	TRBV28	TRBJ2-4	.	TGTGCCAGCAGTTTAGGTTGGGGGGAAGCCAAAAACATTCAGTACTTC	CASSLGWGEAKNIQYF
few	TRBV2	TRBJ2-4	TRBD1	TGTGCCAGCGAGGGCACAGGGGTAGACATTCAGTACTTC	CASEGTGVDIQYF
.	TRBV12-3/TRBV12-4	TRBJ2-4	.	TGTGCCAGCAGTTTGGGGGACCTTGCGTTGGACATTCAGTACTTC	CASSLGDLALDIQYF
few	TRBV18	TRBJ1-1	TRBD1	TGTGCCAGCTCACCGATCGATGGAGGACAGGGGCGGAACACTGAAGCTTTCTTT	CASSPIDGGQGRNTEAFF
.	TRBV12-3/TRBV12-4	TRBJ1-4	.	TGTGCCAGCAGTTTAAGGTCGTCGGCAGGGTCTGCGAAACTGTTTTTT	CASSLRSSAGSAKLFF
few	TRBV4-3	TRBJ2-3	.	TGCGCCAGCAGCTTGGGACACACACGCACAGATACGCAGTATTTT	CASSLGHTRTDTQYF
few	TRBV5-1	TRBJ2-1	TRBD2	TGCGCCAGCAGCGTGGGGGGGAATGATGAGCAGTTCTTC	CASSVGGNDEQFF
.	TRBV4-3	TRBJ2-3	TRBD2	TGCGCCAGCAGCCAAGTGGGACTAGCGGGGCTAAACACAGATACGCAGTATTTT	CASSQVGLAGLNTDTQYF
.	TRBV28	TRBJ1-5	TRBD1	TGTGCCAGTAGACAGGGGGATAGCAATCAGCCCCAGCATTTT	CASRQGDSNQPQHF
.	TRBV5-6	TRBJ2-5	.	TGTGCCAGCAGCTTCCAGCGGACAGCGAACTGGGAGACCCAGTACTTC	CASSFQRTANWETQYF
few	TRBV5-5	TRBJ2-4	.	TGTGCCAGCAGCCCTGACGGAGTTTCGGCCAAAAACATTCAGTACTTC	CASSPDGVSAKNIQYF
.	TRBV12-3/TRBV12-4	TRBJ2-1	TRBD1	TGTGCCAGCGCGACGGACAGGGGTATCAATGAGCAGTTCTTC	CASATDRGINEQFF
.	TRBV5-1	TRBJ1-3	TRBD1	TGCGCCAGCAGCTCCGGACAGGGCCCTGGAAACACCATATATTTT	CASSSGQGPGNTIYF
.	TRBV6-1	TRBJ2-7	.	TGTGCCAGCAGTACCCTCGGAACCTACGAGCAGTACTTC	CASSTLGTYEQYF
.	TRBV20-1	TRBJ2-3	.	TGCAGTGCCCTCGAGGGGGGAGGGTTTGGTACGCAGTATTTT	CSALEGGGFGTQYF
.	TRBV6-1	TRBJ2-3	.	TGTGCCAGCAGTGAGGGATCGGGCCTTAGCACAGATACGCAGTATTTT	CASSEGSGLSTDTQYF
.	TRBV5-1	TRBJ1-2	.	TGCGCCAGCAGCTCCACAGGGCCGGGCGGCTACACCTTC	CASSSTGPGGYTF
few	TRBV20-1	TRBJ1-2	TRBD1	TGCAGTGCTAGAGACCACAGGGGACGCGGCTACACCTTC	CSARDHRGRGYTF
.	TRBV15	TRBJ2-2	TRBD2	TGTGCCACCAGCAGTTACTGGGGGCGCGTAGGCGCGGGAGGCGGGGAGCTGTTTTTT	CATSSYWGRVGAGGGELFF
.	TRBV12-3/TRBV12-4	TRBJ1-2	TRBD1	TGTGCCAGCAGCCCCGGACAGGCGAGCTATGGCTACACCTTC	CASSPGQASYGYTF